This T cell receptor beta chain originates from a study of identical twins (dated by TCRdb to 2016 to 2018). About the full investigation: To test whether fetal clonotypes persist, this study deep-sequenced TCR alpha and beta repertoires from monozygotic twins, from unrelated adults of various ages, and from cord blood. To rule out contamination, the twin experiments were replicated at different times with different library preparation protocols.

A remark on this clonotype: The specificity of this receptor is unknown. No much larger clone is present one base from it, and per-base qualities are unavailable.

Only healthy Caucasian donors were included. The twin cohort comprised three pairs of female monozygotic twins, all aged roughly 18 to 30 years. Positive isolation kits from Invitrogen were used to isolate CD4+ and CD8+ T cell populations. Preparation of the library involved 5' RACE. The sequencer listed for this sample is Illumina HiSeq 2000. Template switching introduced a universal primer binding site; the final cDNA contained a unique molecular identifier, enabling accurate counting of TCR cDNA molecules. Specific primers in the conserved constant-segment region were used to synthesize first-strand cDNA for the TCR alpha and beta chains. To control for contamination, each cDNA library was double barcoded with a SMART-Mk sample barcode plus Illumina barcodes. TruSeq adapter sequences and Illumina sample barcodes were added in two successive PCR steps. TCR alpha and beta cDNA libraries were sequenced on the Illumina HiSeq platform with custom primers. As for the original processing: MiGEC processed the raw reads to extract unique molecular identifiers, while MiXCR was used to determine the CDR3 positions. For each individual, recombination models were inferred using an EM algorithm with the repgenHMM and IGoR tools. Shared clonotype analysis was performed with the tcR package in R, normalizing sharing by the product of cloneset sizes. To study raw recombination without the effects of thymic and clonal selection, out-of-frame nonproductive sequences were analyzed. In-frame beta chains were kept once TCRdb had trimmed the public reads at Q25 with fastp and called clones with MiXCR. Rows matching on CDR3 protein sequence are summarized as one entry with the most common DNA and genes. TCRdb assigned the V and J calls; the authors' analysis was not used. The sample yields hundreds of thousands of distinct CDR3 sequences; 20% to 25% were counted once. Together, the top ten hold 2.9% of the sample.

General conclusions and limits of the study: Compared with coincidental sharing between unrelated individuals, out-of-frame TCR alpha sequences shared between twins showed an excess of sequences with low generation probability. In monozygotic twins, out-of-frame TCR alpha sharing was systematically underestimated by recombination models, although the models agreed with sharing between unrelated individuals. Invariant T cells such as MAIT and iNKT could partly confound zero-insertion analyses, though diverse VJ usage argued against this for most clonotypes. Fewer insertions were carried by abundant cord blood beta clonotypes; a weaker similar trend was observed in young adult naive repertoires, while no such trend was observed in memory repertoires. Because the same donors could not be followed over many years, conclusions were based on cross-sectional statistical analysis. Excess twin sharing in beta out-of-frame sequences was weaker because fewer shared sequences lowered the signal-to-noise ratio.

The germline V gene (reference sequence) provides CDR1 DFQATT and CDR2 SNEGSKA. V is trimmed back by 6 bases and J by 5 bases, and the junction contains 8 bases that no gene match accounts for. The CDR3 goes from the cysteine to the phenylalanine over 14 residues. The DNA shown is the 42-base CDR3, in frame from base 1. These data are also associated with another study on T cells expressing NK-cell markers. Looking at the second paper: Fewer than ten donors provided sorted CD3+CD56+NKG2C+, CD3+CD56+NKG2C- and CD3+CD56-NKG2C+ T-cell subsets, whose TCR beta-chain repertoires were profiled. Among the eight sequenced donors, seven were HCMV-seropositive and one was HCMV-seronegative. In several experiments an anti-gammadeltaTCR antibody was added to restrict sorting to alphabetaTCR-expressing T cells. In roughly six donors, the dominant CD3+CD56+NKG2C+ clonotypes ranked among the top 10 CD8+ clonotypes, making up roughly 1.0-7.0% of CD8+ T cells. Those dominant clonotypes were again the most abundant among CD3+CD56-NKG2C+ cells in a few donors, at roughly 25-65%. Whether the expanded NKG2C-expressing T cell clones were specific for HCMV antigens was left unclear. All eight donors whose samples were sequenced were randomly selected healthy volunteers, three of them men and five women. To determine HCMV serostatus, a commercial ELISA kit was used to detect HCMV-specific IgG in serum. MIGEC was used to demultiplex reads and group reads by UMI, and MiTCR was used to assemble and quantify clonotypes. Only TCR cDNA sequences supported by at least two reads were kept to exclude erroneous sequences. The tcR package was used for downstream repertoire analysis, and clonotypes were matched across fractions by CDR3 nucleotide sequence plus V segment. VDJmatch was used to annotate antigen specificity against VDJdb, with one amino acid substitution allowed in CDR3.

This TCR derives from a woman aged 18-29 years in good health. The chain is made from TRBV20-1 and TRBJ2-7, and 12 bases in between align with TRBD2. The sample consisted of CD4+ T cells sorted from blood. The CDR3 reads as follows: CSAARLAGVHEQYF. The DNA sequence is given as TGCAGTGCGGCCCGACTAGCGGGAGTCCACGAGCAGTACTTC.